This is a list of T cell receptor beta chains from one sample in a study of technical replicates of blood from several donors. Some clones are missing from TCRdb's copy, which holds only in-frame ones; the method was immunoSEQ multiplex PCR. The sample yields more than 10,000 clones, 90% to 95% seen once. Sequencing was done on a sample of PBMCs. These receptors all stem from a human donor in good health. Each CDR3 is given without its conserved first and last residue. The listing skips clone size in some rows; elsewhere it reads once, few, many or a size class.

V,size,CDR3
TRBV11-3,once,ASSLEGGLAGVTVNEQF
TRBV6-5,.,ASSYTRDRSNIQY
TRBV11-2,.,ASSFSDTEAF
TRBV27,.,ASRKQGGFSYEQY
TRBV5-4,.,ASSSPGLADGSDTQY
TRBV18,.,ASSPQAPRGGETQY
TRBV5-1,.,ASSSTSAGQDTQY
TRBV6-5,once,ASSYSQGLSYNEQF
TRBV10-3,once,AISGGGTEAF
TRBV2,few,ASSEGPEETQY
TRBV5-6,.,ASSTDRATNEKLF
TRBV12-2,.,ASRLGQGGTGELF
TRBV2,.,ASEPGQGYYEQY
TRBV19,once,ASSMEPSGSMTDTQY
TRBV30,.,AWSVKLAGFYNEQF
TRBV4-2,.,ASSQDRRGGNEKLF
TRBV27,.,ASSSKVPGTGGGSYGYT
TRBV7-3,.,ASSPEASTDTQY
TRBV5-1,once,ASSQGQGNQPQH
TRBV6-5,.,ASRDPGLVQDTQY
TRBV11-3,.,ASSRGTGPYEQY
TRBV7-7,.,ASSLRQGAGEKLF
TRBV14,.,ASSRAPANYGYT
TRBV5-1,.,ASSILAGDPGELF
TRBV29-1,.,SYGQDDGEQY
TRBV7-2,.,ASSLAGQGVQY
TRBV5-1,.,ASRVGLAGIANTGELF
TRBV5-1,.,ASSLAGGRETQY
TRBV15,once,ATSRDQASGSYEQY
TRBV7-2,.,ASSLATGGDYEQY
TRBV4-1,.,ASSQNGGYEQY
TRBV11-3,.,ASSLGLAVNNEQF
TRBV4-1,.,ASSQDGLEAF
TRBV5-3,.,ARSLNGQGPNYGYT